These 14 T cell receptor beta chains originate from one sample sequenced in a study of shared clonotypes between healthy human individuals. Only in-frame clones appear in the TCRdb table, and some are missing; sequencing was by immunoSEQ multiplex PCR. The data contain 2 million to 2.5 million clones, nearly 97% of them singletons. The specimen sequenced was naive CD4+ T cells sorted from blood. The subset was: CD45RA+ positively selected. The receptors shown here come from a young man in good health.

In regard to this clone: The same CDR3 also results from other DNA sequences found in this sample. J is TRBJ2-2 and V is TRBV9; D is possibly TRBD2 (6 bases). V shed 2 bases and J shed 4 bases, with 9 bases lying between them. Germline assignment: CDR1 SGDLS and CDR2 YYNGEE. The CDR3 has 14 residues. The CDR3 spells CASSVEGGTGELFF. In DNA, the CDR3 is TGTGCCAGCAGCGTGGAGGGAGGCACCGGGGAGCTGTTTTTT.

The rearrangement links TRBV6-5 to TRBJ2-3; perhaps TRBD1 as D (5 bases). The length of the CDR3 is 14 residues. Trimming stripped 8 bases from V and 4 bases from J, with 16 bases between. The germline gives CDR1 MNHEY, CDR2 SVGAGI. CDR3 residues: CASARGAFADTQYF. The CDR3 DNA is TGTGCCAGCGCAAGGGGCGCGTTTGCAGATACGCAGTATTTT.

This clone was seen a handful of times. The rearrangement links TRBV10-3 to TRBJ1-2; D uncertain. The CDR3 is 12 residues long. With 6 bases removed from V and 6 bases from J, the gap between germline ends came to 11 bases. The germline CDR1 and CDR2 sequences are ENHRY and SYGVKD. The DNA for the CDR3 is TGTGCCATCAGATCCGACGGACATGGCTACACCTTC. Protein sequence: CAIRSDGHGYTF.

This clone appeared a single time. This chain joins TRBV20-1 and TRBJ1-2; D uncertain. Germline CDR1 DFQATT, CDR2 SNEGSKA (reference sequence). The CDR3 extends over 10 amino acids. The V gene lost 2 bases and the J gene lost 8 bases, with 6 bases spanning the gap. The CDR3 loop is CSARREGYTF. The DNA of the CDR3 is TGCAGTGCTAGACGTGAGGGCTACACCTTC.

The chain couples TRBV2 to TRBJ2-7, with TRBD2 matching over 7 bases. Looked up from germline, CDR1 is SNHLY and CDR2 is FYNNEI. Trimming at V came to 7 bases and at J to 7 bases, leaving 13 bases not matched to a gene. The CDR3 loop spans 14 amino acids. CDR3 amino acids: CASKTREGLEEQYF. The CDR3 nucleotides are TGTGCCAGCAAGACAAGGGAGGGACTCGAAGAGCAGTACTTC.

The CDR3 DNA reads TGTGCCAGCAGCGTGACAGGGAAGGCCTATGGCTACACCTTC. It yields the protein CASSVTGKAYGYTF. This chain uses TRBV6-1 with TRBJ1-2; 7 nucleotides align to TRBD1. J lost 4 bases, V lost 6 bases, and 8 bases had no gene match. Germline V gene sequence: CDR1 MNHNS, CDR2 SASEGT. The CDR3 length is 14 residues.

The chain couples TRBV11-3 to TRBJ1-3; 8 nucleotides match TRBD1. CDR1 and CDR2 (germline): SGHNT, YENEEA. Unmatched junction bases numbered 3, after V lost 3 bases and J lost 2 bases. The CDR3 is made up of 15 amino acids. The CDR3 nucleotides read TGTGCCAGCAGCTTGCGACAGGGGCCTGGAAACACCATATATTTT. It codes for CASSLRQGPGNTIYF.

The sample holds one count of this clone. The chain employs TRBV7-8 and TRBJ1-1; D is unclear. Looked up from germline, CDR1 is SGHVS and CDR2 is FQNEAQ. The CDR3 loop spans 12 amino acids. Trimming removed 3 bases at V and 6 bases at J, with 8 bases between. The CDR3 DNA reads TGTGCCAGCAGCTTTGGTGCCCCTGAAGCTTTCTTT. Translating gives CASSFGAPEAFF.

The gene calls are TRBV2 and TRBJ1-1; D is perhaps TRBD1 (5 bases). This CDR3 comprises 15 residues. Trimming took 7 bases from V and 1 from J, leaving 16 bases between them. The germline V gene has CDR1 SNHLY and CDR2 FYNNEI. The CDR3 sequence: CASISRAGGNTEAFF. CDR3 coding DNA: TGTGCCAGCATTTCCAGGGCTGGAGGGAACACTGAAGCTTTCTTT.

The CDR3 DNA sequence: TGTGCCAGCAGCCGGGTGGGGAACACTGAAGCTTTCTTT. Its translation: CASSRVGNTEAFF. The chain combines TRBV5-8 with TRBJ1-1; no definite D call. Germline CDR1 is SGHTS and CDR2 is YDEGEE. The V end lost 4 bases, the J end lost 1 base, and 8 bases lay between the germline ends. This CDR3 contains 13 residues.

The V gene is TRBV29-1, the J gene TRBJ2-3, with 9 bases fitting TRBD2. This CDR3 comprises 15 residues. V shed 3 bases, J shed 2 bases, and the junction held 6 bases outside the gene matches. Germline CDR1 SQVTM, CDR2 ANQGSEA. The CDR3 DNA is TGCAGCGTTGAGTGGCTAGCGGGATCCACAGATACGCAGTATTTT. Protein product: CSVEWLAGSTDTQYF.

This chain links TRBV30 with TRBJ2-7; D is possibly TRBD1 (5 bases). The V gene's germline CDR1 is GTSNPN and CDR2 SVGIG (reference sequence). Between the trimmed V and J ends, which lost 2 bases and 2 bases, there was a span of 7 bases. CDR3 length: 12 residues. The CDR3, as DNA: TGTGCCTGGAGTATGGGGCCCTACGAGCAGTACTTC. Its translation is CAWSMGPYEQYF.

Concerning this clone: The same CDR3 can be traced to other DNA sequences in this sample. The chain recombines TRBV7-9 with TRBJ1-4; 8 bases line up with TRBD1. V was pared by 2 bases and J by 7 bases, with 3 bases of the junction left unmatched. CDR3 length equals 14 residues. Germline loops: CDR1 SEHNR, CDR2 FQNEAQ (reference sequence). Written as DNA, the CDR3 is TGTGCCAGCAGCTTATCAGGGGGCAGTGAAAAACTGTTTTTT. Translation: CASSLSGGSEKLFF.

Concerning this clone: Other DNA sequences in this specimen translate into the identical CDR3. The V and J genes are TRBV7-2 and TRBJ1-2; D is unresolved. V was trimmed by 1 base and J by 1 base, leaving 4 bases between them. The CDR3 extends over 13 amino acids. Germline V lookup: CDR1 SGHTA, CDR2 FQGNSA. The CDR3 protein is CASSLELNYGYTF. CDR3 nucleotide sequence: TGTGCCAGCAGCTTAGAGCTTAACTATGGCTACACCTTC. The complete variable domain, with remaining parts taken from reference TRBV7-2 and TRBJ1-2, reads GAGVSQSPSNKVTEKGKDVELRCDPISGHTALYWYRQSLGQGLEFLIYFQGNSAPDKSGLPSDRFSAERTGGSVSTLTIQRTQQEDSAVYLCASSLELNYGYTFGSGTRLTVV.